This TCR beta chain was sequenced for a study of shared clonotypes between healthy human individuals. Study information: Serving as donors were a couple of women and a few men, whose ages spanned 18 to 49.

Trimming cost V 4 bases and J 9 bases, with 8 bases left between them. From germline, CDR1 is MGHRA and CDR2 YSYEKL. This CDR3 region has 11 residues. A remark on this clone: Its antigen remains unidentified.

Study observations and caveats: The study generally estimated greater richness for naive than memory subsets. Shared clonotypes across all four donors exceeded non-shared ones in generation probability.

Several immunoSEQ 96-well plates shared each subset's DNA, each plate a replicate. Sequencing used immunoSEQ multiplex PCR; TCRdb keeps in-frame clones, though not all of them. Among some 2,100,000 clones listed, approximately 96% were seen once. The sample comprised naive CD4+ T cells sorted from blood. As for subset: CD45RA+ positively selected. The TCR was taken from a man aged 18 to 30 in good health. The J gene is TRBJ2-3, the V gene TRBV4-1; D may be TRBD2 (5 bases). CDR3 bases: TGCGCCAGCAGCCTCAGCGGAACGCAGTATTTT. Its translation: CASSLSGTQYF.